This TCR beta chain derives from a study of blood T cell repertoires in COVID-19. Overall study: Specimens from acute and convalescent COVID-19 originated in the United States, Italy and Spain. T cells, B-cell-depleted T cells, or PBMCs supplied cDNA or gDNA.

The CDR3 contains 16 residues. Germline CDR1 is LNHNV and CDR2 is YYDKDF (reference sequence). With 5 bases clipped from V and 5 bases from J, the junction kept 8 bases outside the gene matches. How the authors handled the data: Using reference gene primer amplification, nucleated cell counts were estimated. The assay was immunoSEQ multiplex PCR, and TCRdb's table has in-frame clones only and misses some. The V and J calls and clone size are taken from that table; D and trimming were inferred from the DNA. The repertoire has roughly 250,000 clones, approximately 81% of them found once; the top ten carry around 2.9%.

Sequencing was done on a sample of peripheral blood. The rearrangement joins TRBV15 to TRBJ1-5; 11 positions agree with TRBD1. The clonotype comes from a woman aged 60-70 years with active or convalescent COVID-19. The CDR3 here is CATSGSDRGRHQPQHF. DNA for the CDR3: TGTGCCACCAGCGGATCGGACAGGGGGCGACATCAGCCCCAGCATTTT.